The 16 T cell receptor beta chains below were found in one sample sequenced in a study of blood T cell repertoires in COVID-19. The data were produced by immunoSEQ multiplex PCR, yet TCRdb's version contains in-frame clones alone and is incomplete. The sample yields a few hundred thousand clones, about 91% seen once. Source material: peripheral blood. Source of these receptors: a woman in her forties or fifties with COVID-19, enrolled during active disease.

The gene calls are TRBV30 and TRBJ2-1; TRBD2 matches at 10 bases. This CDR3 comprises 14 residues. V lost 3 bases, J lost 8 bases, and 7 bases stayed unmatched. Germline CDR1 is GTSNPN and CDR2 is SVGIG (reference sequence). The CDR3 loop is CAWRRAGGRDEQFF. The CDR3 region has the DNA TGTGCCTGGAGGCGAGCGGGGGGGCGTGATGAGCAGTTCTTC.

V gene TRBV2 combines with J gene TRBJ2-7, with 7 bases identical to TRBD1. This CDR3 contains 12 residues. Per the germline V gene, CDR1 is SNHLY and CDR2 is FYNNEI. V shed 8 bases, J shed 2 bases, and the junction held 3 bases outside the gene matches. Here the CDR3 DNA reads TGTGCCAGCGGGACAGTCCCCTACGAGCAGTACTTC. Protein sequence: CASGTVPYEQYF.

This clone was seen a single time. CDR3 nucleotide sequence: TGTGCCAGCAGCTTGCAGGACAGGGACTACGAGCAGTACTTC. Its protein product is CASSLQDRDYEQYF. The genes are TRBV5-6 and TRBJ2-7; 8 bases map to TRBD1. The CDR3 has 14 amino acids. Trimming at V came to 1 base and at J to 3 bases, leaving 3 bases not matched to a gene. CDR1 and CDR2 (germline): SGHDT, YYEEEE.

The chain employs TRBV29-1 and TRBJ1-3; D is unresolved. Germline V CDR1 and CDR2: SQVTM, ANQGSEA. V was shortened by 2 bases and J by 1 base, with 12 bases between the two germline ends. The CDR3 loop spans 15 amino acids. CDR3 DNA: TGCAGCGTTGAATTTACGAGGAGATCTGGAAACACCATATATTTT. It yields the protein CSVEFTRRSGNTIYF.

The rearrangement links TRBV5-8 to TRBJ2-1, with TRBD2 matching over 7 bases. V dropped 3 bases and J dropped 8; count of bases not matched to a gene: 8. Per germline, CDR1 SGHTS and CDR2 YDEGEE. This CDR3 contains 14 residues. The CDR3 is CASSSGGFLDEQFF. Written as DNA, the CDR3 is TGTGCCAGCAGCTCCGGGGGGTTTCTCGATGAGCAGTTCTTC.

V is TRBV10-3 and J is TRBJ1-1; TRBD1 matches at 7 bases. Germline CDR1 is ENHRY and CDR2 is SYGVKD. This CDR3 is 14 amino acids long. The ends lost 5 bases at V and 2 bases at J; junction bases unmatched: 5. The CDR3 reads CAISLTGENTEAFF. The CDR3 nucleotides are TGTGCCATCAGTCTAACAGGGGAAAACACTGAAGCTTTCTTT.

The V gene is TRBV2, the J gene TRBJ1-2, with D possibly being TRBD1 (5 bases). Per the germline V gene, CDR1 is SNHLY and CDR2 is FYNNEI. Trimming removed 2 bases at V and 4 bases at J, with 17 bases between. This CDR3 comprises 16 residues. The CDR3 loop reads CASSESGSTGSYGYTF. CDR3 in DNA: TGTGCCAGCAGTGAAAGTGGTTCAACAGGATCCTATGGCTACACCTTC.

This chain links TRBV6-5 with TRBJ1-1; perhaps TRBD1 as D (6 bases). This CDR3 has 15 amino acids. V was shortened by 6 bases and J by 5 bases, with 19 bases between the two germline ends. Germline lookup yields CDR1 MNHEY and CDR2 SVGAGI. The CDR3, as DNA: TGTGCCAGCAGGGTACAAGTGGGGGCAGAAACTGAAGCTTTCTTT. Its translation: CASRVQVGAETEAFF.

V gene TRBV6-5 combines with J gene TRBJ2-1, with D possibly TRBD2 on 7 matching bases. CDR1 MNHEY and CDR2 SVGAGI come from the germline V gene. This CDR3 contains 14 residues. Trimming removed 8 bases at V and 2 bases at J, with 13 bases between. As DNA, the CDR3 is TGTGCCAGCGGGGGGGGCCCGACCTACAATGAGCAGTTCTTC. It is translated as CASGGGPTYNEQFF.

This chain's CDR3 is CASSLKGHPTYNEQFF. In nucleotides, the CDR3 is TGTGCCAGCAGTCTCAAGGGACACCCAACCTACAATGAGCAGTTCTTC. V usage is TRBV2 and J usage is TRBJ2-1; tentative D call: TRBD1 (6 bases). V gave up 5 bases and J gave up 2 bases, with 16 bases separating them. Germline loops: CDR1 SNHLY, CDR2 FYNNEI. CDR3 size: 16 residues.

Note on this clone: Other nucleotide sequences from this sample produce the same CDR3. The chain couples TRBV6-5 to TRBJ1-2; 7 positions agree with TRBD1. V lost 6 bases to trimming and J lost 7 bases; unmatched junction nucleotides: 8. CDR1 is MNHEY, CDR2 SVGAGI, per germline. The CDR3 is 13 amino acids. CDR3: CASSYDRVGGYTF. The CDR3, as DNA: TGTGCCAGCAGCTATGACAGGGTGGGTGGCTACACCTTC.

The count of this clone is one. The CDR3 is CATRTDQSSGNTIYF. In DNA, the CDR3 is TGTGCCACCCGGACAGACCAGAGCTCTGGAAACACCATATATTTT. This rearrangement joins TRBV19 to TRBJ1-3; tentative D call: TRBD1 (6 bases). Per germline, CDR1 LNHDA and CDR2 SQIVND (reference sequence). Trimming pared 10 bases from V and 0 bases from J, leaving 16 bases between. This CDR3 spans 15 amino acids.

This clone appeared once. The CDR3 sequence: CASSSGGTPTDTQYF. CDR3 coding DNA: TGTGCCAGTAGTAGCGGGGGCACTCCCACAGATACGCAGTATTTT. The chain couples TRBV19 to TRBJ2-3; D perhaps matches TRBD2 (7 bases). Deletions cut 4 bases from V and 2 bases from J, with 13 bases between. Germline CDR1 LNHDA, CDR2 SQIVND (reference sequence). This CDR3 has 15 residues. Complete variable domain (other parts from reference TRBV19 and TRBJ2-3): DGGITQSPKYLFRKEGQNVTLSCEQNLNHDAMYWYRQDPGQGLRLIYYSQIVNDFQKGDIAEGYSVSREKKESFPLTVTSAQKNPTAFYLCASSSGGTPTDTQYFGPGTRLTVL.

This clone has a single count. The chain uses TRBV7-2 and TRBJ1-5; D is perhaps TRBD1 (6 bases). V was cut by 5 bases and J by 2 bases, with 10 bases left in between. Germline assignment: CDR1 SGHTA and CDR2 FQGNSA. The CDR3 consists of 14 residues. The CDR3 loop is CASSIRQGNQPQHF. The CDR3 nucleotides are TGTGCCAGCAGCATACGACAGGGCAATCAGCCCCAGCATTTT.

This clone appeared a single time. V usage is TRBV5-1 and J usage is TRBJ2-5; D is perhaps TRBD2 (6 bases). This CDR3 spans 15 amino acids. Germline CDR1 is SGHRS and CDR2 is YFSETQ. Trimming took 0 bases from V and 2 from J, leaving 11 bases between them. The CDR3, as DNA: TGCGCCAGCAGCTTGGGGTTAGCGGAGCAAGAGACCCAGTACTTC. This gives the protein CASSLGLAEQETQYF.

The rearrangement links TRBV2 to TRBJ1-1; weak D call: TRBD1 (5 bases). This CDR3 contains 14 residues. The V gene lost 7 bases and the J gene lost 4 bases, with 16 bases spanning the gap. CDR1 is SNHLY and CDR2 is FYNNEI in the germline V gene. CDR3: CASISFRDGTEAFF. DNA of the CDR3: TGTGCCAGCATATCATTCAGGGATGGCACTGAAGCTTTCTTT.